The 20 T cell receptor beta chains listed next were all sequenced from one sample in a study of control samples from healthy donors and cancer patients. TCRdb's table, derived via immunoSEQ multiplex PCR, lists solely in-frame clones and lacks some. This table holds over 85,000 clones, over 75% found once. The sample was PBMCs. These receptor sequences come from an older woman with lung cancer.

The J gene is TRBJ1-2, the V gene TRBV14; D remains unclear. Germline CDR1 SGHDN, CDR2 FVKESK. V was clipped by 2 bases and J by 4 bases, with 2 bases between them. The CDR3 has 11 residues. CDR3 sequence reads: CASSQSYGYTF. CDR3 DNA sequence: TGTGCCAGCAGCCAATCCTATGGCTACACCTTC.

The gene calls are TRBV11-3 and TRBJ2-5; D could derive from TRBD1 or TRBD2 (5 bases each). V was pared by 5 bases and J by 2 bases, with 21 bases between. The CDR3 loop spans 17 amino acids. CDR1 SGHNT and CDR2 YENEEA come from the germline V gene. This CDR3 reads CASSLGVAGDLQETQYF. The CDR3 DNA sequence: TGTGCCAGCAGCCTGGGGGTCGCGGGTGACCTACAAGAGACCCAGTACTTC.

The chain couples TRBV6-1 to TRBJ1-2; 7 bases match TRBD1. This CDR3 is built from 16 residues. The germline gives CDR1 MNHNS, CDR2 SASEGT. V was pared by 0 bases and J by 4 bases, with 8 bases of the junction left unmatched. In DNA, the CDR3 is TGTGCCAGCAGTGAAGCTCGACAACAGGGGAGCTATGGCTACACCTTC. It yields the protein CASSEARQQGSYGYTF.

This chain uses TRBV6-5 with TRBJ1-1; D unresolved. The V gene's germline CDR1 is MNHEY and CDR2 SVGAGI. This CDR3 has 12 amino acids. The germline V and J ends were trimmed by 6 bases and 3 bases, with 8 bases remaining between them. The CDR3 is CASRRVDTEAFF. CDR3 bases: TGTGCCAGCAGGAGGGTGGACACTGAAGCTTTCTTT.

The chain joins TRBV3-1 (or the pseudogene TRBV3-2) to TRBJ2-2; D may be TRBD2 (6 bases). The CDR3 consists of 17 residues. Germline V CDR1 and CDR2: LGHDT, YNNKEL (reference sequence). Trimming cost V 1 base and J 4 bases, with 16 bases left between them. CDR3 DNA sequence: TGTGCCAGCAGCCAAGCATATCTAGCGTTGATCACCGGGGAGCTGTTTTTT. Translated, it gives CASSQAYLALITGELFF.

The chain has TRBV9 and TRBJ1-3; no firm D call. In germline, CDR1 is SGDLS, CDR2 YYNGEE. The CDR3 is 14 residues long. Trimming shortened V by 1 base and J by 4 bases, and 9 bases separated the two germline ends. The CDR3 loop reads CASSVNYGGNTIYF. The CDR3 nucleotides are TGTGCCAGCAGCGTAAATTATGGGGGAAACACCATATATTTT.

The V gene is TRBV7-6, the J gene TRBJ1-2, with 7 bases fitting TRBD1. The CDR3 is 15 residues long. CDR1 and CDR2 from the germline V gene are SGHVS and FNYEAQ. After removal of 1 base from V and 4 bases from J, the junction contained 6 bases not matched to a gene. This CDR3 is CASSLGQGPLYGYTF. The DNA for the CDR3 is TGTGCCAGCAGCTTAGGACAGGGCCCTCTCTATGGCTACACCTTC.

Turning to this clone: Mismatch with germline at one junction end may stem from a read error. This sequence joins TRBV4-3 and TRBJ1-4, with TRBD1 as a possible D gene (5 bases). Germline V gene data show CDR1 as LGHNA and CDR2 as YSLEER. This CDR3 region has 17 residues. In nucleotides, the CDR3 is TGCGCCAGCAGACAAGAGGTGGCTCGAGGGGCTAATGAAAAACTGTTTTTT. Encoded protein: CASRQEVARGANEKLFF.

The V and J genes are TRBV3-1 (or the pseudogene TRBV3-2) and TRBJ1-2; D call uncertain. The germline gives CDR1 LGHDT, CDR2 YNNKEL (reference sequence). Trimming pared 0 bases from V and 5 bases from J, leaving 7 bases between. The CDR3 length is 13 residues. The CDR3 DNA is TGTGCCAGCAGCCAAGACGGGGTGTATGGCTACACCTTC. Translating it yields CASSQDGVYGYTF.

The chain recombines TRBV2 with TRBJ1-2; TRBD1 might be the D (5 bases). Germline CDR1 is SNHLY and CDR2 is FYNNEI. Trimming took 7 bases from V and 0 from J, leaving 15 bases between them. The CDR3 consists of 15 residues. The CDR3 nucleotides are TGTGCCAGCAAACCGGGACTTAACTCTAACTATGGCTACACCTTC. The encoded protein is CASKPGLNSNYGYTF.

The CDR3 bases are TGTGCCAGCAGCTTAGGCGGGAGAGAGACCCAGTACTTC. Translating gives CASSLGGRETQYF. This chain joins TRBV7-2 and TRBJ2-5, with 7 positions matching TRBD2. Unmatched junction bases numbered 0, after V lost 1 base and J lost 4 bases. Germline V lookup: CDR1 SGHTA, CDR2 FQGNSA. The CDR3 has 13 amino acids.

This clone was detected once. This chain uses TRBV19 with TRBJ2-3, with 16 positions matching TRBD2. The germline V gene has CDR1 LNHDA and CDR2 SQIVND (reference sequence). The CDR3 loop spans 18 amino acids. V gave up 4 bases and J gave up 0 bases; unmatched junction bases: 4. CDR3 protein: CASSNSGLAGGSTDTQYF. CDR3 in DNA: TGTGCCAGTAGTAACTCGGGACTAGCGGGGGGGAGCACAGATACGCAGTATTTT.

CDR3: CASSLGPSGNEQYF. The CDR3 nucleotides are TGTGCCAGCAGCTTAGGTCCTAGCGGGAATGAGCAGTACTTC. V is TRBV13 and J is TRBJ2-7; TRBD2 matches at 9 bases. V lost 0 bases and J lost 7; bases outside the gene matches: 4. The CDR3 extends over 14 amino acids. CDR1 PRHDT and CDR2 FYEKMQ come from the germline V gene (reference sequence).

This clone occurred a few times. Here the CDR3 DNA reads TGTGCCAGCTCACCACAAAACAGTTCCCCCGTTAGGCAGCCCCAGCATTTT. Protein product: CASSPQNSSPVRQPQHF. V is TRBV18 and J is TRBJ1-5; D not certain. CDR3 length: 17 residues. Germline lookup yields CDR1 KGHSH and CDR2 LQKENI. V was cut by 1 base and J by 7 bases, with 20 bases left in between.

The J gene is TRBJ1-2, the V gene TRBV7-6, with 9 bases fitting TRBD1. The CDR3 is made up of 16 amino acids. In germline, CDR1 is SGHVS, CDR2 FNYEAQ. The V and J ends lost 1 base and 5 bases, in that order; junction bases with no gene match: 8. CDR3 DNA sequence: TGTGCCAGCAGCTTAGAACCGGGACAGGGAAAATATGGCTACACCTTC. Translation gives CASSLEPGQGKYGYTF.

The genes are TRBV6-5 and TRBJ1-2, with 7 bases identical to TRBD1. The junction had 1 base not matched to a gene; V was cut back by 0 bases and J by 6 bases. The CDR3 is made up of 13 amino acids. Germline-derived CDR1 and CDR2 are MNHEY and SVGAGI. Here the CDR3 reads CASSYSTGNGYTF. The CDR3 DNA follows: TGTGCCAGCAGTTACTCGACAGGGAATGGCTACACCTTC.

The chain is built from TRBV7-2 and TRBJ2-1; D possibly corresponds to TRBD2 (6 bases). Germline V gives CDR1 SGHTA, CDR2 FQGNSA. The CDR3 sequence is 17 residues long. V was trimmed by 2 bases and J by 9 bases, leaving 23 bases between them. The CDR3 loop is CASSLTWAGKSGVEQFF. The CDR3 DNA is TGTGCCAGCAGCTTAACGTGGGCGGGGAAATCGGGCGTTGAGCAGTTCTTC.

The chain combines TRBV30 with TRBJ1-6; 7 positions match TRBD1. V shed 0 bases and J 9 bases; nucleotides not matched to a gene: 8. This CDR3 has 15 residues. Germline V gene sequence: CDR1 GTSNPN, CDR2 SVGIG (reference sequence). The CDR3 region is CAWSVGRGTVSPLHF. In DNA, the CDR3 is TGTGCCTGGAGTGTTGGCAGGGGGACGGTTTCACCCCTCCACTTT.

This clone was counted a single time. The chain has TRBV12-3 or TRBV12-4 and TRBJ1-1; TRBD1 might be the D (5 bases). The CDR3 length is 13 residues. V was cut by 3 bases and J by 6 bases, with 11 bases left in between. The CDR3 reads CASSLGGVPEAFF. CDR3 in DNA: TGTGCCAGCAGTTTGGGAGGGGTCCCTGAAGCTTTCTTT.

The chain combines TRBV5-1 with TRBJ2-7; 10 bases are a match to TRBD1. V was clipped by 0 bases and J by 2 bases; unmatched bases: 11. Germline CDR1 and CDR2: SGHRS and YFSETQ. The CDR3 runs 18 residues. The CDR3 loop is CASSLGKPPGQGTYEQYF. CDR3 DNA: TGCGCCAGCAGCTTGGGTAAACCACCGGGACAGGGGACCTACGAGCAGTACTTC. The full variable domain, its missing parts supplied by reference TRBV5-1 and TRBJ2-7, is KAGVTQTPRYLIKTRGQQVTLSCSPISGHRSVSWYQQTPGQGLQFLFEYFSETQRNKGNFPGRFSGRQFSNSRSEMNVSTLELGDSALYLCASSLGKPPGQGTYEQYFGPGTRLTVT.